This TCR beta chain was recorded in a study of T cell repertoires in aging, cancer and after chemotherapy. About the study: Over several months to years, re-sampled healthy donor repertoires clearly shared clones. Whole-study results and caveats: In healthy donors, age-related TCR diversity loss mainly reflected lost richness. Age-matched healthy donors had significantly more diverse, less clonal blood TCR repertoires than untreated cancer patients.

Amplification of TCR beta used genomic DNA extracted from peripheral blood. This clonotype is labeled medium-sized. Its cognate antigen is unknown. Multiplex touch-down PCR with TRB-A/B primers amplified rearranged V-D-J TRB sequences. TCRdb independently ran MiXCR on the multiplex PCR reads; one entry per CDR3 protein. The sample has more than 2,500 distinct CDR3 sequences, approximately 30% seen once. The CDR3 consists of 15 residues. The V gene end was trimmed by 2 bases and the J gene end by 4 bases; junction bases not matched to a gene: 10. In germline, CDR1 is GTSNPN, CDR2 SVGIG (reference sequence).

Input material: blood. The chain recombines TRBV30 with TRBJ2-5; 7 bases match TRBD2. The receptor comes from a human donor in good health. CDR3: CAWSLGLADRETQYF. The CDR3 nucleotides read TGTGCCTGGAGTCTTGGGCTAGCGGATCGAGAGACCCAGTACTTC.